This entry lists 7 T cell receptor beta chains sequenced from one sample in a study of patients and donors after allogeneic stem cell transplantation. TCRdb re-called the RT-PCR reads through MiXCR, storing one row per CDR3 protein. The sample lists around 200,000 distinct CDR3 sequences, roughly two fifths occurring once. What was sequenced was blood, either unsorted or a sorted T cell fraction (not recorded which). These receptors were collected from a human donor who was either an allogeneic HSCT recipient or a stem cell or donor lymphocyte infusion donor (not recorded which). It is not recorded whose cells these are; they may come from a transplant donor.

This clonotype has more than one count but fewer than ten. The chain is built from TRBV24-1 and TRBJ1-1; TRBD1 is a possible D gene (6 bases). CDR3 length: 13 residues. Germline loops: CDR1 KGHDR, CDR2 SFDVKD. Between the trimmed V and J ends, which lost 0 bases and 9 bases, there was a span of 10 bases. The CDR3 region is CATSDLRGDKAFF. CDR3 nucleotide sequence: TGTGCCACCAGTGATTTGAGGGGGGATAAAGCTTTCTTT.

The V gene is TRBV28, the J gene TRBJ2-7, with 7 bases identical to TRBD1. The CDR3 loop spans 13 amino acids. Germline CDR1 is MDHEN and CDR2 is SYDVKM. The V gene end was trimmed by 3 bases and the J gene end by 2 bases; junction bases not matched to a gene: 1. The CDR3 region is CASSLGQPYEQYF. DNA for the CDR3: TGTGCCAGCAGTTTGGGACAGCCCTACGAGCAGTACTTC.

The CDR3 spells CASSYSGQNIQYF. CDR3 coding DNA: TGTGCCAGCAGTTACTCGGGCCAAAACATTCAGTACTTC. The chain has TRBV6-2 or TRBV6-3 and TRBJ2-4; D is ambiguous. The CDR3 loop spans 13 amino acids. The V end was cut by 0 bases, the J end by 5 bases, with 5 bases between. In germline, CDR1 is MNHEY, CDR2 SVGEGT.

This clonotype has just a few counts. The chain has TRBV10-3 and TRBJ1-2, with D maybe TRBD1 (6 bases). This CDR3 comprises 12 residues. V lost 3 bases, J lost 8 bases, and 10 bases lay in between. The germline V gene has CDR1 ENHRY and CDR2 SYGVKD. The CDR3 spells CAISDRGTGYTF. The CDR3, as DNA: TGTGCCATCAGTGATAGGGGGACAGGCTACACCTTC.

This clonotype was recorded a few times. This sequence joins TRBV20-1 and TRBJ2-1; D unresolved. CDR3 size: 13 residues. Germline loops: CDR1 DFQATT, CDR2 SNEGSKA (reference sequence). V was trimmed by 3 bases and J by 4 bases, leaving 10 bases between them. The CDR3 spells CSASLRLYNEQFF. In DNA form, the CDR3 reads TGCAGTGCTAGTTTGAGGCTTTACAATGAGCAGTTCTTC.

This clonotype was seen more than once but under ten times. The chain recombines TRBV3-1 with TRBJ1-1; no definite D call. The V end was cut by 3 bases, the J end by 1 base, with 9 bases between. Germline CDR1 is LGHDT and CDR2 is YNNKEL (reference sequence). The length of the CDR3 is 14 residues. CDR3 loop: CASSQAGKNTEAFF. The CDR3 DNA sequence: TGTGCCAGCAGCCAGGCCGGAAAGAACACTGAAGCTTTCTTT.

This clonotype was detected a few times. This chain joins TRBV5-8 and TRBJ1-5; D may be TRBD1 (5 bases). V lost 1 base to trimming and J lost 2 bases, with 10 bases between them. The CDR3 spans 15 residues. Per germline, CDR1 SGHTS and CDR2 YDEGEE. The CDR3 is CASSLKGLGNQPQHF. For the CDR3, the DNA is TGTGCCAGCAGCTTGAAGGGGCTTGGCAATCAGCCCCAGCATTTT.